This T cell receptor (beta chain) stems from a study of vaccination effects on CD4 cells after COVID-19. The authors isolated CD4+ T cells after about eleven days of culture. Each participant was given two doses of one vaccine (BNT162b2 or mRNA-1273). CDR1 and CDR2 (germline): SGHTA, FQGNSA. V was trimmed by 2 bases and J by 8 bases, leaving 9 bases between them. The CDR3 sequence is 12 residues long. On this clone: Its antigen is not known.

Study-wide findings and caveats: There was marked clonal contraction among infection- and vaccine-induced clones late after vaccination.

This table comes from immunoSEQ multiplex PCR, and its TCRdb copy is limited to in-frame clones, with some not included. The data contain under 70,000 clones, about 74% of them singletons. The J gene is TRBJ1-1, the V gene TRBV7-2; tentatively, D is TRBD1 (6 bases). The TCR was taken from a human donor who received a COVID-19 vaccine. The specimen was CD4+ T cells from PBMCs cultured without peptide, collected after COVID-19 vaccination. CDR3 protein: CASSLRGWEAFF. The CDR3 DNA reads TGTGCCAGCAGCTTAAGGGGGTGGGAAGCTTTCTTT.